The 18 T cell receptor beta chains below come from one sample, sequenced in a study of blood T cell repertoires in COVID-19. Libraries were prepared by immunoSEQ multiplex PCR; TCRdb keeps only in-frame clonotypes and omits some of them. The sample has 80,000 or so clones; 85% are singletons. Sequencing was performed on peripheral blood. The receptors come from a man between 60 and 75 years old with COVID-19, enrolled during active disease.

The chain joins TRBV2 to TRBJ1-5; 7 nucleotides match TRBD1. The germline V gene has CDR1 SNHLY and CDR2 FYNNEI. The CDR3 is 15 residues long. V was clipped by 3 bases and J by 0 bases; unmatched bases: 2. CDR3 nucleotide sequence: TGTGCCAGCAGTGAGGGACAGAATAGCAATCAGCCCCAGCATTTT. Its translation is CASSEGQNSNQPQHF.

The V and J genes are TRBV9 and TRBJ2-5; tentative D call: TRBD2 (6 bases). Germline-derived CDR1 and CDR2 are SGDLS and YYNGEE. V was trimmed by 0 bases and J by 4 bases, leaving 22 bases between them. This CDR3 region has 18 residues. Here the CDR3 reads CASSVGVDGTVGGETQYF. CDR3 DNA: TGTGCCAGCAGCGTAGGGGTCGACGGAACCGTGGGGGGAGAGACCCAGTACTTC. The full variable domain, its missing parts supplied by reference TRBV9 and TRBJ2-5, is DSGVTQTPKHLITATGQRVTLRCSPRSGDLSVYWYQQSLDQGLQFLIQYYNGEERAKGNILERFSAQQFPDLHSELNLSSLELGDSALYFCASSVGVDGTVGGETQYFGPGTRLLVL.

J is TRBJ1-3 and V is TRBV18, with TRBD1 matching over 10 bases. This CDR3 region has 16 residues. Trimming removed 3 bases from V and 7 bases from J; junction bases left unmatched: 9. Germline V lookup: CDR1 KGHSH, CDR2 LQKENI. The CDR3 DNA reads TGTGCCAGCTCACCTTCCGGGACAGGGGAATGGAACACCATATATTTT. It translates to CASSPSGTGEWNTIYF.

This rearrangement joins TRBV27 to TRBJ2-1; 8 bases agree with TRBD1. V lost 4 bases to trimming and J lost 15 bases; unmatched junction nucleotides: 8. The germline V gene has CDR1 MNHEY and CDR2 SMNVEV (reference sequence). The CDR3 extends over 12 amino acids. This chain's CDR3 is CASSYYRGSWFF. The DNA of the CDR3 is TGTGCCAGCAGTTACTACAGGGGGTCGTGGTTCTTC.

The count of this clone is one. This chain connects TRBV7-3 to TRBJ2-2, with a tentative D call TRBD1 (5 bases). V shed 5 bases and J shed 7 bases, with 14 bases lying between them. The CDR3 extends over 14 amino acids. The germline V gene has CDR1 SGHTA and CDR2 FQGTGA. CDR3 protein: CASSIDRRGGELFF. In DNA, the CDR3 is TGTGCCAGCAGCATAGACAGACGTGGCGGGGAGCTGTTTTTT.

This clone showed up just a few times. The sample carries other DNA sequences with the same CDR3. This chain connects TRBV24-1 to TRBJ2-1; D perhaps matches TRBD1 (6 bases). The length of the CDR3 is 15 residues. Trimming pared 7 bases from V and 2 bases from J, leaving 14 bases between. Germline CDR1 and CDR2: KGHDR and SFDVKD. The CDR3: CATRGAEGTYNEQFF. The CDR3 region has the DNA TGTGCCACCAGGGGGGCTGAGGGCACCTACAATGAGCAGTTCTTC.

The CDR3 region has the DNA TGTGCCAGCAGCTGGTCCGGGACTAGCGGGGGCGGGATAGATACGCAGTATTTT. Its protein is CASSWSGTSGGGIDTQYF. This chain joins TRBV11-2 and TRBJ2-3, with 14 bases matching TRBD2. The CDR3 sequence is 18 residues long. CDR1 and CDR2 (germline): SGHAT, FQNNGV. J lost 5 bases, V lost 4 bases, and 11 bases had no gene match.

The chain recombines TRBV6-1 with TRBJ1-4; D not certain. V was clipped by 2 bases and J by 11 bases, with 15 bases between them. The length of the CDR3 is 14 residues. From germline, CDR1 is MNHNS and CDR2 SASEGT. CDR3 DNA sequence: TGTGCCAGCAGTGAAATGTCGGCAACGAGGAAACTGTTTTTT. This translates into CASSEMSATRKLFF.

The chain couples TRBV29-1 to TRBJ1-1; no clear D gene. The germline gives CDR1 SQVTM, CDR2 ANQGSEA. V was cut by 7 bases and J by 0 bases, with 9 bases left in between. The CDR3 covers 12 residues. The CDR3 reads CSGSPMNTEAFF. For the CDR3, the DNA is TGCAGCGGGTCTCCTATGAACACTGAAGCTTTCTTT.

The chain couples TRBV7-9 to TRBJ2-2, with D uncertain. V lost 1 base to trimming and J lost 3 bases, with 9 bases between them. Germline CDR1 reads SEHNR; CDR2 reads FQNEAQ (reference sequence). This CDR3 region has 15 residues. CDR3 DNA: TGTGCCAGCAGCTTAGTGTCCTTCGACACCGGGGAGCTGTTTTTT. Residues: CASSLVSFDTGELFF. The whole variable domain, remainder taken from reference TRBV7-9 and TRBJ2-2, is DTGVSQNPRHKITKRGQNVTFRCDPISEHNRLYWYRQTLGQGPEFLTYFQNEAQLEKSRLLSDRFSAERPKGSFSTLEIQRTEQGDSAMYLCASSLVSFDTGELFFGEGSRLTVL.

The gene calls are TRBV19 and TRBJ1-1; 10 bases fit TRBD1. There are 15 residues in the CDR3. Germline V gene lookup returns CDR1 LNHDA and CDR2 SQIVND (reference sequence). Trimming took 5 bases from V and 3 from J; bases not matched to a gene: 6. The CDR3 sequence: CASSPDRGQDTEAFF. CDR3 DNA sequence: TGTGCCAGTAGTCCCGACAGGGGGCAGGACACTGAAGCTTTCTTT.

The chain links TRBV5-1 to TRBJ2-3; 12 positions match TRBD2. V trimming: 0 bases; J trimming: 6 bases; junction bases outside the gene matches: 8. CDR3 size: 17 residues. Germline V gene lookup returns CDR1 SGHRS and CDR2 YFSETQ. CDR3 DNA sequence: TGCGCCAGCAGCTTGGCCGGAGGGCTAGCGGGAGGGGATACGCAGTATTTT. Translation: CASSLAGGLAGGDTQYF.

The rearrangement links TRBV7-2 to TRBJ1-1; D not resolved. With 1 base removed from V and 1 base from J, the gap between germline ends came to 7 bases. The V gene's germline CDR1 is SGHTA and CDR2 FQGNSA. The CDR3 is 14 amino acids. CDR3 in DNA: TGTGCCAGCAGCTTAGGAGTCGCGAACACTGAAGCTTTCTTT. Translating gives CASSLGVANTEAFF. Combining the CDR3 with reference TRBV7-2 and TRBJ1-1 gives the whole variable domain GAGVSQSPSNKVTEKGKDVELRCDPISGHTALYWYRQSLGQGLEFLIYFQGNSAPDKSGLPSDRFSAERTGGSVSTLTIQRTQQEDSAVYLCASSLGVANTEAFFGQGTRLTVV.

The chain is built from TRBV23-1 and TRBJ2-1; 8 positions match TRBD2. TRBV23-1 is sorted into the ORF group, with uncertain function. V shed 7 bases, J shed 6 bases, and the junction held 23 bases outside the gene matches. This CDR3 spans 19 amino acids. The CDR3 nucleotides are TGCGCCAGCAACGCTACCGGGACTAGATTCCTCTTGGGTCTCAATGAGCAGTTCTTC. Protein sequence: CASNATGTRFLLGLNEQFF.

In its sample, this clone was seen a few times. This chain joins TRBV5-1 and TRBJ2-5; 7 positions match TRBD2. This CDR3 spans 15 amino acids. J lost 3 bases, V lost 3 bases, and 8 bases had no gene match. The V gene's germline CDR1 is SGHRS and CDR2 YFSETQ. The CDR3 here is CASSSSGLAEETQYF. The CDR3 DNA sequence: TGCGCCAGCAGCTCATCTGGGCTAGCGGAAGAGACCCAGTACTTC.

The CDR3 protein is CASSVSGDSTEAFF. The DNA for the CDR3 is TGTGCCAGCAGCGTATCGGGGGACAGCACTGAAGCTTTCTTT. The chain couples TRBV9 to TRBJ1-1; 7 nucleotides agree with TRBD1. Looked up from germline, CDR1 is SGDLS and CDR2 is YYNGEE. The CDR3 has 14 amino acids. V shed 1 base and J 4 bases; nucleotides not matched to a gene: 4.

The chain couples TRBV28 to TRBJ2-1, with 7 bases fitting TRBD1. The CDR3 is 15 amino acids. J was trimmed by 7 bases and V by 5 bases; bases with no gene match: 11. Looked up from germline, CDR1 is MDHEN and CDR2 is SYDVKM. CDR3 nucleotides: TGTGCCAGCAGTACACAGGGGACCGGGTGGAATGAGCAGTTCTTC. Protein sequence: CASSTQGTGWNEQFF.

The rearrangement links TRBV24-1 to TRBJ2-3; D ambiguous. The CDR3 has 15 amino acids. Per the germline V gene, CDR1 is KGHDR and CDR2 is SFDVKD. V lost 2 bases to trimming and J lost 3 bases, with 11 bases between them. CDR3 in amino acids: CATSDSHFRTDTQYF. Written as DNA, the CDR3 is TGTGCCACCAGTGATTCTCATTTCAGGACAGATACGCAGTATTTT.